Shown below are 9 T cell receptor beta chains from a single sample sequenced in a study of monozygotic twins with inflammatory bowel disease. One entry per CDR3 protein, without DNA, is what TCRdb gives after re-calling the 5' RACE reads. The sample totals roughly 170,000 distinct CDR3 sequences. The sequenced material came from blood. The receptors stem from a human donor with ulcerative colitis or Crohn's disease, or a healthy co-twin of an affected twin (not recorded which).

The chain uses TRBV6-1 and TRBJ1-1. Germline V gene sequence: CDR1 MNHNS, CDR2 SASEGT. This CDR3 has 15 residues. The CDR3 protein is CASSLLRGRNTEAFF.

The gene calls are TRBV7-2 and TRBJ2-7; without DNA, the TCRdb call of TRBD2 cannot be checked. Germline V CDR1 and CDR2: SGHTA, FQGNSA. The CDR3 extends over 15 amino acids. This CDR3 reads CASSLIVSSSYEQYF. The entire variable domain, with the rest obtained from reference TRBV7-2 and TRBJ2-7, is as follows: GAGVSQSPSNKVTEKGKDVELRCDPISGHTALYWYRQSLGQGLEFLIYFQGNSAPDKSGLPSDRFSAERTGGSVSTLTIQRTQQEDSAVYLCASSLIVSSSYEQYFGPGTRLTVT.

The rearrangement links TRBV5-1 to TRBJ1-1; the TCRdb call, TRBD1, lacks DNA for checking. CDR3 size: 13 residues. Germline CDR1 and CDR2: SGHRS and YFSETQ. This CDR3 reads CASSGGTGGEAFF.

The CDR3 reads CASSRGLPTVQTQYF. The V gene is TRBV3-1, the J gene TRBJ2-5; the D gene TCRdb calls, TRBD1, cannot be checked with no DNA. Germline CDR1 is LGHDT and CDR2 is YNNKEL (reference sequence). The CDR3 contains 15 residues.

This chain connects TRBV18 to TRBJ2-7. The germline gives CDR1 KGHSH, CDR2 LQKENI. The CDR3 length is 14 residues. CDR3: CASSLRGVAYEQYF.

This chain connects TRBV10-3 to TRBJ2-3; TCRdb's D call of TRBD2 is untestable without DNA. Per germline, CDR1 ENHRY and CDR2 SYGVKD. The CDR3 contains 14 residues. CDR3: CATSGTSGKDTQYF.

The V and J genes are TRBV30 and TRBJ1-1. The CDR3 length is 12 residues. Germline CDR1 reads GTSNPN; CDR2 reads SVGIG (reference sequence). The CDR3: CAWSGRGQLAFF.

The chain couples TRBV6-1 to TRBJ2-1; the TCRdb D gene call, TRBD1, has no DNA to confirm it. This CDR3 is built from 15 residues. In germline, CDR1 is MNHNS, CDR2 SASEGT. CDR3 in amino acids: CASSLTQGGYNEQFF.

V and J are TRBV2 and TRBJ1-2. Germline CDR1 is SNHLY and CDR2 is FYNNEI. This CDR3 has 14 amino acids. CDR3: CASKGGSSRDGYTF.